The clone carrying this T cell receptor (beta chain) appeared a few times. The CDR3 is 16 amino acids. With 3 bases removed from V and 4 bases from J, the gap between germline ends came to 16 bases. CDR1 and CDR2 from the germline V gene are SGHAT and FQNNGV. The data derive from a study of coeliac disease. Using immunoSEQ multiplex PCR, the repertoire was profiled, and TCRdb retains in-frame clones only, with some absent. The repertoire holds 3,300 or so clones, less than 55% seen once, with 11% in the top ten. Sequencing input: intraepithelial lymphocytes from the gut. The TCR was taken from a woman aged 70-85 years with celiac disease. The rearrangement joins TRBV11-2 to TRBJ2-1; possible D gene TRBD2, 6 bases. DNA of the CDR3: TGTGCCAGCAGCTTGGGACTCTTCCCTTCGTACAATGAGCAGTTCTTC. It encodes CASSLGLFPSYNEQFF.